The rows below give T cell receptor beta chains drawn from one sample of a study of cytomegalovirus exposure and HLA in healthy donors. TCRdb's copy holds only in-frame clones and misses some; the assay was immunoSEQ multiplex PCR. The table shows over 85,000 clones, with around 87% occurring only once. The sequenced sample was PBMCs. Receptors were obtained from a man aged 35-49 years in good health and CMV-seronegative. CDR3s include the opening cysteine and the closing phenylalanine or tryptophan. Fields, in order: J gene, D gene, clone size, CDR3 length, V gene, CDR3 DNA, CDR3 protein. A D gene is named only where the DNA matches it firmly. For some rows the clone size is stated as once, few or many, or as a class when expanded; others skip it.

J: TRBJ2-1
D: TRBD1
size: -
length: 14
V: TRBV5-4
DNA: TGTGCCAGCAGCTTGTCGGGACAGGGCAATGAGCAGTTCTTC
CDR3: CASSLSGQGNEQFF

J: TRBJ1-2
D: -
size: -
length: 15
V: TRBV9
DNA: TGTGCCAGCAGCGTGAGCGGACAGTTCAACTATGGCTACACCTTC
CDR3: CASSVSGQFNYGYTF

J: TRBJ2-2
D: TRBD1
size: -
length: 15
V: TRBV19
DNA: TGTGCCAGTAGTTTGGGACAGGGTGGTACCGGGGAGCTGTTTTTT
CDR3: CASSLGQGGTGELFF

J: TRBJ1-6
D: TRBD1
size: -
length: 16
V: TRBV28
DNA: TGTGCCAGCAGGGTGGACAGGGGTTCGCGTAATTCACCCCTCCACTTT
CDR3: CASRVDRGSRNSPLHF

J: TRBJ2-2
D: -
size: -
length: 16
V: TRBV5-1
DNA: TGCGCCAGCAGCCTCGGGCAGGGGACCAACACCGGGGAGCTGTTTTTT
CDR3: CASSLGQGTNTGELFF

J: TRBJ2-2
D: -
size: -
length: 13
V: TRBV6-4
DNA: TGTGCCAGCAGTGAGTCCGGGGTCGGGGAGCTGTTTTTT
CDR3: CASSESGVGELFF

J: TRBJ2-1
D: -
size: once
length: 15
V: TRBV7-2
DNA: TGTGCCAGCAGCCCTGACTCAGCCACCTACAATGAGCAGTTCTTC
CDR3: CASSPDSATYNEQFF

J: TRBJ1-3
D: -
size: -
length: 13
V: TRBV29-1
DNA: TGCAGCGTTGGAAGTAGTTATGGAAACACCATATATTTT
CDR3: CSVGSSYGNTIYF

J: TRBJ1-4
D: TRBD1
size: -
length: 17
V: TRBV30
DNA: TGTGCCTGGAGCCCATACAGGGGGGGACAGGGTAGATCAAAACTGTTTTTT
CDR3: CAWSPYRGGQGRSKLFF

J: TRBJ1-1
D: TRBD1
size: -
length: 15
V: TRBV5-4
DNA: TGTGCCAGCAGCTTGGCAGGGGGCGGAGGAACTGAAGCTTTCTTT
CDR3: CASSLAGGGGTEAFF

J: TRBJ2-3
D: TRBD2
size: -
length: 15
V: TRBV4-3
DNA: TGCGCCAGCAGCCCGGGACTAGGGAAAACAGATACGCAGTATTTT
CDR3: CASSPGLGKTDTQYF

J: TRBJ2-7
D: -
size: -
length: 13
V: TRBV6-1
DNA: TGTGCCAGCCTTCTAGTAGATTCCTACGAGCAGTACTTC
CDR3: CASLLVDSYEQYF

J: TRBJ2-7
D: -
size: -
length: 13
V: TRBV19
DNA: TGTGCCAGTAGTATCGAGTCCCGATACGAGCAGTACTTC
CDR3: CASSIESRYEQYF

J: TRBJ1-6
D: -
size: few
length: 15
V: TRBV5-6
DNA: TGTGCCAGCAGCTTGGGGTTAGGAGGAAATTCACCCCTCCACTTT
CDR3: CASSLGLGGNSPLHF

J: TRBJ2-1
D: TRBD1
size: -
length: 15
V: TRBV12-5
DNA: TGTGCTAGTGGTACCGGACAGGGGGCAACAAATGAGCAGTTCTTC
CDR3: CASGTGQGATNEQFF

J: TRBJ1-3
D: -
size: -
length: 14
V: TRBV7-2
DNA: TGTGCCAGCAGCTTACAGGGGATTGGAAACACCATATATTTT
CDR3: CASSLQGIGNTIYF

J: TRBJ1-1
D: TRBD1
size: -
length: 14
V: TRBV5-1
DNA: TGCGCCAGCAGCGGACAGGGGGGGAACACTGAAGCTTTCTTT
CDR3: CASSGQGGNTEAFF

J: TRBJ1-6
D: -
size: -
length: 14
V: TRBV5-1
DNA: TGCGCCAGCAGCTTTGGAGGGGATAATTCACCCCTCCACTTT
CDR3: CASSFGGDNSPLHF

J: TRBJ1-2
D: TRBD1
size: -
length: 13
V: TRBV29-1
DNA: TGCAGCGCGGATATCACAGGGGGCTTGGGCTACACCTTC
CDR3: CSADITGGLGYTF